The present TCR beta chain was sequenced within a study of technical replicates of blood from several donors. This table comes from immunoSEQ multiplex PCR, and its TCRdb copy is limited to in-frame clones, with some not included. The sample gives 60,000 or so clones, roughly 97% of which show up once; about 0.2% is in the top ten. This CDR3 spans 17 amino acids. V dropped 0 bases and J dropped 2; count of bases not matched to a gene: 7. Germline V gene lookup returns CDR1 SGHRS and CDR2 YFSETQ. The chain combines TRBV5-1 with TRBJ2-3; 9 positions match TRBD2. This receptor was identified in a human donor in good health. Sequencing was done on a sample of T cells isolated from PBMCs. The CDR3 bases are TGCGCCAGCAGCTTGGACGGCGGGAGGGCAAACACAGATACGCAGTATTTT. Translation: CASSLDGGRANTDTQYF.